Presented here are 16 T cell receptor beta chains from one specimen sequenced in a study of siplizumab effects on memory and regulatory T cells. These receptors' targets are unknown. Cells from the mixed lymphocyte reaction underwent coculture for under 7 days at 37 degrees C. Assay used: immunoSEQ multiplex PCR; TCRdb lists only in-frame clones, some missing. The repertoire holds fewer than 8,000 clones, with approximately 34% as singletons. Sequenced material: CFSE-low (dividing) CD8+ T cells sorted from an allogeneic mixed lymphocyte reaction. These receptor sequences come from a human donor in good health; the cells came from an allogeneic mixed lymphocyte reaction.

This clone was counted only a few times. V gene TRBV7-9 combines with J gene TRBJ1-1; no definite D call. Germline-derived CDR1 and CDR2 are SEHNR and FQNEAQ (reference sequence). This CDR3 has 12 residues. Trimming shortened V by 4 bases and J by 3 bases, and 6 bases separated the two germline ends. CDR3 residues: CASSSSYTEAFF. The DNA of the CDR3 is TGTGCCAGCAGCTCCAGTTACACTGAAGCTTTCTTT.

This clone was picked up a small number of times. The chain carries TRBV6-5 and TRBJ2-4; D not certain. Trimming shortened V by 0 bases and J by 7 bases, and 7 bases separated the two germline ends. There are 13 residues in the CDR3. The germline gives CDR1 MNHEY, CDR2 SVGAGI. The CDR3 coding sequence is TGTGCCAGCAGTTACTCGGACCCCAACATTCAGTACTTC. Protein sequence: CASSYSDPNIQYF.

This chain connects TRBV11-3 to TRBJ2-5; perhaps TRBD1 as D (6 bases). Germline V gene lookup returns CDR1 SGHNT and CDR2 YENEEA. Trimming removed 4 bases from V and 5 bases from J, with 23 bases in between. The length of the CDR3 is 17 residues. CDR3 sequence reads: CASSSMAGQFVVETQYF. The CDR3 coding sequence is TGTGCCAGCAGCTCAATGGCCGGACAGTTCGTCGTGGAGACCCAGTACTTC.

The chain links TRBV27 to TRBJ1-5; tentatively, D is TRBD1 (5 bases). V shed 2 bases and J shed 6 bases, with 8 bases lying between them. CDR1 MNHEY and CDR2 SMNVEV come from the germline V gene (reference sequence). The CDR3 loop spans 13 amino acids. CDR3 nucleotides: TGTGCCAGCAGTTTAGGGGGGGGTCAGCCCCAGCATTTT. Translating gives CASSLGGGQPQHF.

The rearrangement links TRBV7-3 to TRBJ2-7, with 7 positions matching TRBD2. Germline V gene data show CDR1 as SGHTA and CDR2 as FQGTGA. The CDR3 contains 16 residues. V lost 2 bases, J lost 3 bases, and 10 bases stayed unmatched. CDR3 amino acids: CASSLGSGTSYYEQYF. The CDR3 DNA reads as TGTGCCAGCAGCTTAGGGAGCGGGACCTCGTACTACGAGCAGTACTTC. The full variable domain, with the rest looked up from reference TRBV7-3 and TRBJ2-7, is GAGVSQTPSNKVTEKGKYVELRCDPISGHTALYWYRQSLGQGPEFLIYFQGTGAADDSGLPNDRFFAVRPEGSVSTLKIQRTERGDSAVYLCASSLGSGTSYYEQYFGPGTRLTVT.

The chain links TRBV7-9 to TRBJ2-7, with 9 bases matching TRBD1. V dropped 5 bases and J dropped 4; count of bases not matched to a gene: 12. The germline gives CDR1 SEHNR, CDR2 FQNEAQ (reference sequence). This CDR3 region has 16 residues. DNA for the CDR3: TGTGCCAGCAGCGGTCAGGGGACAGGGAGTGGTTACGAGCAGTACTTC. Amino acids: CASSGQGTGSGYEQYF.

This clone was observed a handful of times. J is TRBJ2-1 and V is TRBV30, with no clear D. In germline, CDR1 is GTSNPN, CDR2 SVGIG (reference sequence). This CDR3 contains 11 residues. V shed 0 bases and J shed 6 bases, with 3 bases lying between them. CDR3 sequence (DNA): TGTGCCTGGAGTGTAGTCAATGAGCAGTTCTTC. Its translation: CAWSVVNEQFF.

The CDR3 DNA reads as TGTGCTAGTGGTCCAGATAGGCTAGCCTACGAGCAGTACTTC. This codes for CASGPDRLAYEQYF. The chain employs TRBV12-5 and TRBJ2-7; D uncertain. This CDR3 is 14 amino acids long. Germline values: CDR1 LGHNT, CDR2 FRNRAP. V lost 5 bases and J lost 2, with 13 bases in between. The full variable domain, in which reference TRBV12-5 and TRBJ2-7 provide the parts outside the CDR3, is DARVTQTPRHKVTEMGQEVTMRCQPILGHNTVFWYRQTMMQGLELLAYFRNRAPLDDSGMPKDRFSAEMPDATLATLKIQPSEPRDSAVYFCASGPDRLAYEQYFGPGTRLTVT.

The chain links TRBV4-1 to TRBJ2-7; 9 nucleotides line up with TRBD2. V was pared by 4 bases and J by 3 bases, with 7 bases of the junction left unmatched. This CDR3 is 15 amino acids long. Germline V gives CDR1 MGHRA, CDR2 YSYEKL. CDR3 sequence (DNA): TGCGCCAGCAGCCGCGCGGGGGGGGCCGACTACGAGCAGTACTTC. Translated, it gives CASSRAGGADYEQYF.

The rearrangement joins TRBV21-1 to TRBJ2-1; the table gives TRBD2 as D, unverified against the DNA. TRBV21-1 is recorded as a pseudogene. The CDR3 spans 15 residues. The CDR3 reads CASSKSAGEVNEQFF. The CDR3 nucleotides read TGTGCCAGCAGCAAATCGGCGGGAGAGGTCAATGAGCAGTTCTTC.

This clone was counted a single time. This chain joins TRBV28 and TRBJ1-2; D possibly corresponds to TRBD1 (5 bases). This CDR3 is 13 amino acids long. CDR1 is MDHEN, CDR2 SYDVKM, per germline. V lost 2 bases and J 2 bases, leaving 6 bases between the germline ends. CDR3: CASSLGGNYGYTF. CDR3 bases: TGTGCCAGCAGTTTAGGGGGAAACTATGGCTACACCTTC.

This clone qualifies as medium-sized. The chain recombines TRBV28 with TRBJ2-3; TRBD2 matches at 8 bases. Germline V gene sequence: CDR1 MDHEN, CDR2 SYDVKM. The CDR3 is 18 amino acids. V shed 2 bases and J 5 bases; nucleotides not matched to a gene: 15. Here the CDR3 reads CASSLAYGEREKIDTQYF. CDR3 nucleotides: TGTGCCAGCAGTTTAGCGTACGGAGAGCGGGAGAAAATAGATACGCAGTATTTT. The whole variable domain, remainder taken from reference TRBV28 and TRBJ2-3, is DVKVTQSSRYLVKRTGEKVFLECVQDMDHENMFWYRQDPGLGLRLIYFSYDVKMKEKGDIPEGYSVSREKKERFSLILESASTNQTSMYLCASSLAYGEREKIDTQYFGPGTRLTVL.

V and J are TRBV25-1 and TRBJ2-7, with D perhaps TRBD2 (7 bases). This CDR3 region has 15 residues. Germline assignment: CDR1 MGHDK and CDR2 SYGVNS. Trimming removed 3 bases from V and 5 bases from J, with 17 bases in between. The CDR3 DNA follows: TGTGCCAGCAGTGAGGACGGAGGGGGGGGTCACGAGCAGTACTTC. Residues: CASSEDGGGGHEQYF.

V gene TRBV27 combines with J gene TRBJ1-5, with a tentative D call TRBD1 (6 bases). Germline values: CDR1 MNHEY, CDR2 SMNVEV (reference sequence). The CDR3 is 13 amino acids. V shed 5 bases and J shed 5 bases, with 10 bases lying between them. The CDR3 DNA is TGTGCCAGCAGTGTGGACAGCGATCAGCCCCAGCATTTT. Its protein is CASSVDSDQPQHF.

CDR3 coding DNA: TGTGCCAGTCACCTACTCTTAAGAGAGCAGTACTTC. Its translation is CASHLLLREQYF. The rearrangement uses TRBV5-4 and TRBJ2-7; D not resolved. Germline assignment: CDR1 SGHNT and CDR2 YYREEE (reference sequence). The V and J ends lost 8 bases and 7 bases respectively, with 16 bases between them. The CDR3 spans 12 residues.

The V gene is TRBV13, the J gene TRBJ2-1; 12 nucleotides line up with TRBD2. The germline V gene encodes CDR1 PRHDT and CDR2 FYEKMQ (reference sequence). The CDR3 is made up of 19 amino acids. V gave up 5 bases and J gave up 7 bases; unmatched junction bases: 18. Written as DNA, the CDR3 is TGTGCCAGCAGCATGGGACTAGCGGGCTTTGGTCTGGGGGTTAATGAGCAGTTCTTC. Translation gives CASSMGLAGFGLGVNEQFF.